This T cell receptor (beta chain) emerged from a study of blood T cell repertoires in COVID-19. The junction had 9 bases not matched to a gene; V was cut back by 10 bases and J by 3 bases. The CDR3 is 13 residues long. The germline gives CDR1 MDHEN, CDR2 SYDVKM. Clones were read by immunoSEQ multiplex PCR, and TCRdb kept only the in-frame ones, dropping some. The repertoire holds under 350,000 clones, 86% seen once, with roughly 4% in the top ten. Sequencing was carried out using peripheral blood. This chain connects TRBV28 to TRBJ2-7, with TRBD2 identical over 7 bases. This receptor was obtained from a man younger than 30 with active or convalescent COVID-19. The CDR3 coding sequence is TGTGCCACCCACCGGGGAGGGAGCTACGAGCAGTACTTC. It translates to CATHRGGSYEQYF.